This TCR beta chain emerged from a study of blood T cell repertoires in COVID-19. Across the study: Collection of acute and convalescent COVID-19 samples took place in the United States, Italy and Spain. T cells, B-cell-depleted T cells, or PBMCs provided the cDNA or gDNA that served as material.

Unmatched junction bases numbered 21, after V lost 7 bases and J lost 0 bases. Looked up from germline, CDR1 is MDHEN and CDR2 is SYDVKM. The CDR3 has 20 amino acids. Per the original methods: Estimated nucleated cell counts came from reference gene primer amplification. The assay was immunoSEQ multiplex PCR, and TCRdb's table has in-frame clones only and misses some. V, J and clone size were drawn from that table, and D and trimming were deduced from the DNA. The sample consists of 75,000 to 100,000 clones, about 85% of them appearing once. Input material: peripheral blood. The receptor was isolated from a woman of 80 years or more with acute or convalescent COVID-19. The chain uses TRBV28 and TRBJ1-3; 7 bases map to TRBD1. The CDR3 DNA reads as TGTGCCAGCATTTCTAGGGCCTCCCGGGACAGCATTTACTCTGGAAACACCATATATTTT. Its protein is CASISRASRDSIYSGNTIYF. The full variable domain, in which reference TRBV28 and TRBJ1-3 provide the parts outside the CDR3, is DVKVTQSSRYLVKRTGEKVFLECVQDMDHENMFWYRQDPGLGLRLIYFSYDVKMKEKGDIPEGYSVSREKKERFSLILESASTNQTSMYLCASISRASRDSIYSGNTIYFGEGSWLTVV.